The next 31 T cell receptor beta chains were all read from a single sample in a study of cytomegalovirus exposure and HLA in healthy donors. The primer mix had 60 Vbeta and 13 Jbeta primers. The method was immunoSEQ multiplex PCR; TCRdb's version includes in-frame clones alone and lacks a portion of them. The sample has under 200,000 clones, 77% seen once. Sequencing input: PBMCs. The origin of the receptors is a woman aged 40 to 55 in good health and CMV-seropositive.

The chain has TRBV10-3 and TRBJ2-5; 9 bases match TRBD2. The CDR3 is made up of 15 amino acids. Trimming removed 6 bases from V and 3 bases from J; junction bases left unmatched: 8. Germline CDR1 reads ENHRY; CDR2 reads SYGVKD. The CDR3 reads CAIRRGGGGEETQYF. For the CDR3, the DNA is TGTGCCATCAGGCGGGGGGGCGGCGGAGAAGAGACCCAGTACTTC.

This sequence joins TRBV28 and TRBJ1-2, with a weak D call TRBD1 (6 bases). Germline V gene data show CDR1 as MDHEN and CDR2 as SYDVKM. Trimming took off 3 bases at V and 4 bases at J, with 12 bases between the two ends. The CDR3 contains 14 residues. The CDR3 loop is CASSFGGASYGYTF. The CDR3 region has the DNA TGTGCCAGCAGTTTTGGGGGGGCCTCCTATGGCTACACCTTC.

Remarks on this clone: Within the sample, other DNA sequences also encode this same CDR3. This chain connects TRBV7-2 to TRBJ2-3; D unclear. This CDR3 is built from 14 residues. Germline assignment: CDR1 SGHTA and CDR2 FQGNSA. Trimming pared 0 bases from V and 1 base from J, leaving 5 bases between. CDR3 sequence: CASSLARGTDTQYF. CDR3 nucleotides: TGTGCCAGCAGCTTAGCCCGGGGCACAGATACGCAGTATTTT.

The chain joins TRBV5-4 to TRBJ2-2; 8 bases are shared with TRBD2. Trimming cost V 3 bases and J 5 bases; bases outside gene matches: 12. The CDR3 consists of 17 residues. Germline CDR1 is SGHNT and CDR2 is YYREEE (reference sequence). The CDR3 sequence is CASSSLGSGRLTGELFF. The CDR3 DNA reads as TGTGCCAGCAGCTCCCTCGGGAGCGGGAGACTTACCGGGGAGCTGTTTTTT.

The V and J genes are TRBV7-2 and TRBJ2-3; 15 nucleotides match TRBD2. The junction had 3 bases not matched to a gene; V was cut back by 11 bases and J by 3 bases. The CDR3 covers 14 residues. Per the germline V gene, CDR1 is SGHTA and CDR2 is FQGNSA. The CDR3 region is CASGLAGGTDTQYF. The CDR3 DNA follows: TGTGCCTCGGGACTAGCGGGGGGAACAGATACGCAGTATTTT.

This CDR3 reads CSVRSGGRETQYF. CDR3 coding DNA: TGCAGCGTTCGTAGCGGGGGGAGGGAGACCCAGTACTTC. The chain has TRBV29-1 and TRBJ2-5; TRBD2 aligns across 10 bases. The V and J ends lost 5 bases and 5 bases, in that order; junction bases with no gene match: 5. Per germline, CDR1 SQVTM and CDR2 ANQGSEA. CDR3 length: 13 residues.

The V and J genes are TRBV5-4 and TRBJ2-1; weak D call: TRBD2 (7 bases). This CDR3 region has 16 residues. Germline V CDR1 and CDR2: SGHNT, YYREEE (reference sequence). V lost 0 bases and J lost 7, with 17 bases in between. CDR3 in DNA: TGTGCCAGCAGCTTGGATGGTGGGGGGGCATTAAATGAGCAGTTCTTC. Translation: CASSLDGGGALNEQFF.

The rearrangement joins TRBV19 to TRBJ1-1, with TRBD1 matching over 7 bases. Germline V lookup: CDR1 LNHDA, CDR2 SQIVND (reference sequence). Losses at the gene ends were 5 bases for V and 1 base for J; bases not matched to a gene: 4. CDR3 length: 14 residues. CDR3 loop: CASSQRTGNTEAFF. CDR3 sequence (DNA): TGTGCCAGTAGTCAACGGACAGGGAACACTGAAGCTTTCTTT.

Remarks on this clone: One end of the junction varies from germline; a read error may be responsible. The rearrangement joins TRBV2 to TRBJ1-2, with D possibly matching TRBD1 (5 bases). CDR3 size: 13 residues. Germline V gives CDR1 SNHLY, CDR2 FYNNEI. The CDR3 sequence: CASSESTDYGHTF. The CDR3 region has the DNA TGTGCCAGCAGTGAATCGACAGATTATGGCCACACCTTC.

This chain links TRBV5-4 with TRBJ1-1; a possible D gene is TRBD1 (5 bases). Germline V gene sequence: CDR1 SGHNT, CDR2 YYREEE (reference sequence). Trimming stripped 3 bases from V and 3 bases from J, with 15 bases between. The CDR3 has 15 amino acids. CDR3 nucleotides: TGTGCCAGCAGCTATGCCATTGGCAGGGACACTGAAGCTTTCTTT. It translates to CASSYAIGRDTEAFF.

The chain uses TRBV6-5 and TRBJ1-2; 11 bases map to TRBD1. Germline loops: CDR1 MNHEY, CDR2 SVGAGI. V dropped 7 bases and J dropped 8; count of bases not matched to a gene: 9. The CDR3 spans 14 residues. The CDR3 sequence: CASNPGTGGFGYTF. The CDR3 DNA reads as TGTGCCAGCAACCCCGGGACAGGGGGATTCGGCTACACCTTC.

This chain connects TRBV19 to TRBJ1-5; D is perhaps TRBD1 (6 bases). The CDR3 covers 13 residues. V lost 4 bases to trimming and J lost 6 bases, with 10 bases between them. Germline values: CDR1 LNHDA, CDR2 SQIVND (reference sequence). For the CDR3, the DNA is TGTGCCAGTAGTACAGGGGTTTCTCAGCCCCAGCATTTT. Translated: CASSTGVSQPQHF.

The chain recombines TRBV6-5 with TRBJ2-1; TRBD2 agrees at 8 bases. The CDR3 runs to 16 residues. The J segment lost 3 bases and the V segment lost 4 bases, leaving 8 bases of the junction unmatched. Germline CDR1 is MNHEY and CDR2 is SVGAGI. Here the CDR3 reads CASSSLSGTNYNEQFF. In DNA form, the CDR3 reads TGTGCCAGCAGTTCCCTTAGCGGGACCAACTACAATGAGCAGTTCTTC.

The chain couples TRBV21-1 to TRBJ2-7; the D segment call TRBD1 is taken from the table without a DNA check. TRBV21-1 is deemed a pseudogene. This CDR3 spans 14 amino acids. The CDR3 region has the DNA TGTGCCAGCAGCACTGTTGACAGGGTGGGCGAGCAGTACTTC. It codes for CASSTVDRVGEQYF.

The V and J genes are TRBV18 and TRBJ2-5; 14 bases are a match to TRBD2. The CDR3 extends over 16 amino acids. Germline V gives CDR1 KGHSH, CDR2 LQKENI. The V and J ends lost 2 bases and 3 bases, in that order; junction bases with no gene match: 2. This CDR3 reads CASSPGTSGSEETQYF. The DNA for the CDR3 is TGTGCCAGCTCACCAGGGACTAGCGGGAGTGAAGAGACCCAGTACTTC.

In DNA form, the CDR3 reads TGTGCCAGTAAGAACCTGGAGGCCGGTACGCAGTATTTT. Protein product: CASKNLEAGTQYF. The chain employs TRBV19 and TRBJ2-3; maybe TRBD2 (5 bases). Germline assignment: CDR1 LNHDA and CDR2 SQIVND (reference sequence). Trimming shortened V by 7 bases and J by 8 bases, and 16 bases separated the two germline ends. CDR3 length: 13 amino acids. Full variable domain (outside the CDR3, taken from reference TRBV19 and TRBJ2-3): DGGITQSPKYLFRKEGQNVTLSCEQNLNHDAMYWYRQDPGQGLRLIYYSQIVNDFQKGDIAEGYSVSREKKESFPLTVTSAQKNPTAFYLCASKNLEAGTQYFGPGTRLTVL.

The rearrangement links TRBV5-4 to TRBJ1-4, with a tentative D call TRBD1 (5 bases). Deletions cut 4 bases from V and 8 bases from J, with 15 bases between. CDR3 size: 14 residues. Germline CDR1 SGHNT, CDR2 YYREEE (reference sequence). The CDR3 protein is CASSAGSGREKLFF. As DNA, the CDR3 is TGTGCCAGCAGCGCAGGGTCGGGCCGGGAAAAACTGTTTTTT.

This rearrangement joins TRBV5-1 to TRBJ2-3; TRBD1 is a possible D gene (6 bases). Germline V lookup: CDR1 SGHRS, CDR2 YFSETQ. The V gene lost 0 bases and the J gene lost 6 bases, with 14 bases spanning the gap. The CDR3 is 15 amino acids. Here the CDR3 DNA reads TGCGCCAGCAGCTTGGCGAGGGGGTCCGAGGATACGCAGTATTTT. Residues: CASSLARGSEDTQYF.

This clone was recorded a few times. This rearrangement joins TRBV2 to TRBJ2-3, with 10 nucleotides matching TRBD1. V shed 6 bases and J 3 bases; nucleotides not matched to a gene: 6. The CDR3 consists of 15 residues. Germline CDR1 is SNHLY and CDR2 is FYNNEI. CDR3 amino acids: CASRPTGQGTDTQYF. CDR3 DNA: TGTGCCAGCAGACCCACGGGACAGGGGACAGATACGCAGTATTTT.

J is TRBJ1-3 and V is TRBV30, with TRBD1 as a possible D gene (5 bases). Per the germline V gene, CDR1 is GTSNPN and CDR2 is SVGIG (reference sequence). The CDR3 is 13 residues long. V shed 2 bases and J shed 2 bases, with 7 bases lying between them. CDR3 region: CAWSLTAGNTIYF. CDR3 coding DNA: TGTGCCTGGAGTTTGACAGCTGGAAACACCATATATTTT.

The gene calls are TRBV19 and TRBJ1-2; a possible D gene is TRBD1 (5 bases). The CDR3 covers 16 residues. CDR1 is LNHDA and CDR2 is SQIVND in the germline V gene (reference sequence). V was clipped by 3 bases and J by 3 bases, with 17 bases between them. This CDR3 is CASSMRSVGDYYGYTF. The CDR3 bases are TGTGCCAGTAGTATGCGTAGCGTTGGGGACTACTATGGCTACACCTTC. Using reference TRBV19 and TRBJ1-2 for the parts outside the CDR3, the full variable domain is DGGITQSPKYLFRKEGQNVTLSCEQNLNHDAMYWYRQDPGQGLRLIYYSQIVNDFQKGDIAEGYSVSREKKESFPLTVTSAQKNPTAFYLCASSMRSVGDYYGYTFGSGTRLTVV.

V and J are TRBV18 and TRBJ2-7; D perhaps matches TRBD1 (6 bases). This CDR3 has 18 residues. Trimming shortened V by 3 bases and J by 1 base, and 22 bases separated the two germline ends. Germline V gives CDR1 KGHSH, CDR2 LQKENI. CDR3 sequence: CASSPPPFTRTASYEQYF. DNA for the CDR3: TGTGCCAGCTCACCTCCCCCCTTCACAAGGACAGCGTCCTACGAGCAGTACTTC.

As DNA, the CDR3 is TGTGCCAGCACCGATCAGGGGGCCCTTAGGTCACCCCTCCACTTT. Translating it yields CASTDQGALRSPLHF. The chain is built from TRBV28 and TRBJ1-6; 8 bases align to TRBD1. The CDR3 extends over 15 amino acids. CDR1 is MDHEN, CDR2 SYDVKM, per germline. V shed 7 bases, J shed 10 bases, and the junction held 12 bases outside the gene matches.

This clone was observed once. The rearrangement links TRBV6-6 to TRBJ1-1; maybe TRBD1 (6 bases). The CDR3 consists of 13 residues. The germline CDR1 and CDR2 sequences are MNHNY and SVGAGI (reference sequence). Trimming took off 5 bases at V and 12 bases at J, with 19 bases between the two ends. The CDR3 spells CASSTDRGRGTFF. CDR3 nucleotide sequence: TGTGCCAGCAGTACCGATAGGGGCAGGGGTACTTTCTTT.

The chain carries TRBV28 and TRBJ1-2, with D maybe TRBD1 (6 bases). CDR1 and CDR2 from the germline V gene are MDHEN and SYDVKM. V was cut by 3 bases and J by 7 bases, with 9 bases left in between. The CDR3 is 12 amino acids. CDR3 in amino acids: CASSFQQGGYTF. The CDR3 DNA follows: TGTGCCAGCAGTTTTCAACAGGGTGGCTACACCTTC.

This chain joins TRBV5-1 and TRBJ2-2, with D uncertain. The V end lost 1 base, the J end lost 3 bases, and 10 bases lay between the germline ends. This CDR3 spans 15 amino acids. The germline CDR1 and CDR2 sequences are SGHRS and YFSETQ. The CDR3 is CASSLPGRHTGELFF. DNA of the CDR3: TGCGCCAGCAGCTTGCCAGGCAGGCACACCGGGGAGCTGTTTTTT.

This sequence joins TRBV7-2 and TRBJ2-7, with 7 bases lining up with TRBD1. V was pared by 5 bases and J by 0 bases, with 4 bases of the junction left unmatched. CDR1 and CDR2 from the germline V gene are SGHTA and FQGNSA. The CDR3 contains 14 residues. The CDR3 loop is CASSLGGASYEQYF. CDR3 in DNA: TGTGCCAGCAGCCTAGGGGGCGCCTCCTACGAGCAGTACTTC.

The chain links TRBV5-6 to TRBJ2-5; no clear D. This CDR3 spans 12 amino acids. Trimming cost V 3 bases and J 11 bases, with 14 bases left between them. CDR1 and CDR2 from the germline V gene are SGHDT and YYEEEE. The CDR3 spells CASSSTPEEQYF. The CDR3 DNA sequence: TGTGCCAGCAGCTCGACCCCCGAGGAGCAGTACTTC.

V gene TRBV18 combines with J gene TRBJ1-5; D remains ambiguous. V lost 5 bases and J lost 5, with 16 bases in between. The CDR3 is 15 amino acids. Germline CDR1 is KGHSH and CDR2 is LQKENI. CDR3 DNA: TGTGCCAGCTCAGCCGGACTCACGGCGGATCAGCCCCAGCATTTT. Translated: CASSAGLTADQPQHF.

The chain employs TRBV18 and TRBJ2-1, with 9 positions matching TRBD1. Germline values: CDR1 KGHSH, CDR2 LQKENI. Germline trimming cut 5 bases from V and 8 bases from J; bases unmatched to any gene: 10. CDR3 size: 15 residues. Written as DNA, the CDR3 is TGTGCCAGCTCAACCGGGACAGGGTGGTTAGATGAGCAGTTCTTC. Its translation is CASSTGTGWLDEQFF.

The chain recombines TRBV7-2 with TRBJ1-6; D is ambiguous. There are 14 residues in the CDR3. The germline CDR1 and CDR2 sequences are SGHTA and FQGNSA. V lost 4 bases and J 5 bases, leaving 9 bases between the germline ends. CDR3: CASSSRDNNSPLHF. The CDR3 DNA is TGTGCCAGCAGCTCGCGGGATAATAATTCACCCCTCCACTTT.